This TCR beta chain emerged from a study of high-grade serous ovarian cancer treatment subgroups. Tumor samples were taken before definitive surgery or chemotherapy. Profiling relied on immunoSEQ multiplex PCR, and the TCRdb table lists in-frame clones only, not all of them. The table lists around 2,100 clones, 75% of them singletons. This CDR3 is built from 12 residues. Trimming took 11 bases from V and 6 from J, leaving 14 bases between them. The TCR was taken from a human donor with high-grade serous ovarian cancer. Sequencing used tumor tissue. This chain uses TRBV23-1 with TRBJ1-3; no clear D gene. TRBV23-1 is given ORF status, its function remaining uncertain. CDR3 residues: CASQRATNTIYF. The CDR3 region has the DNA TGCGCCTCCCAGAGGGCAACAAACACCATATATTTT.